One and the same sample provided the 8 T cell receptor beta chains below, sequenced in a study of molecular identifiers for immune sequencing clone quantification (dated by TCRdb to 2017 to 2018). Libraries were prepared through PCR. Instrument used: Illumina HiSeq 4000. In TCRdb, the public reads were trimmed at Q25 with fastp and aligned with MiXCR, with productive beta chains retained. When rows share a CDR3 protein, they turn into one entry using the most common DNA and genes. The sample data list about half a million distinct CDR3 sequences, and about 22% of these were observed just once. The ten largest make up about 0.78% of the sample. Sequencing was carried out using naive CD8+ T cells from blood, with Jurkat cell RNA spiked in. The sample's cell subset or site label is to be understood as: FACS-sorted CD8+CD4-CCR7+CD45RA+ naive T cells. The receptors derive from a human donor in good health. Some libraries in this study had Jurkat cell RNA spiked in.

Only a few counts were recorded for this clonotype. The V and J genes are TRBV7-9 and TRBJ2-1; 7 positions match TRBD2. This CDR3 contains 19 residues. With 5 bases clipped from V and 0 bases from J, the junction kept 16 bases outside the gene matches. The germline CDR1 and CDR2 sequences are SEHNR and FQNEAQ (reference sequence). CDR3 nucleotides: TGTGCCAGCAGCGTAACCCTGGACTCTAGCGGAAGCTCCTACAATGAGCAGTTCTTC. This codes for CASSVTLDSSGSSYNEQFF.

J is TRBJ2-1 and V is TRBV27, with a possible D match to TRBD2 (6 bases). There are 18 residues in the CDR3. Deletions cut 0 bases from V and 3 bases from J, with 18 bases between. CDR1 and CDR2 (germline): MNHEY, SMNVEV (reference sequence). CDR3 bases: TGTGCCAGCAGTTTATCGATTGGGGGGTTAGCGGTCTACAATGAGCAGTTCTTC. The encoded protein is CASSLSIGGLAVYNEQFF.

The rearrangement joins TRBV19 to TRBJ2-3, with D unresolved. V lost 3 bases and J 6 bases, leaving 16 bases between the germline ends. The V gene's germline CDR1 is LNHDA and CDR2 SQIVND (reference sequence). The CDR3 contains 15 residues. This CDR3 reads CASSIILGSSDTQYF. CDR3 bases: TGTGCCAGTAGTATTATTTTAGGATCCTCCGATACGCAGTATTTT.

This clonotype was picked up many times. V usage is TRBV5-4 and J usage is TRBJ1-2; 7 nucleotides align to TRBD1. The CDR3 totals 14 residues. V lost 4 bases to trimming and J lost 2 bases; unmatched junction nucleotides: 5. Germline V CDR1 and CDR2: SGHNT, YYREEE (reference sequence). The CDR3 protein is CASSTGTANYGYTF. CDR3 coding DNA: TGTGCCAGCAGCACCGGGACAGCCAACTATGGCTACACCTTC.

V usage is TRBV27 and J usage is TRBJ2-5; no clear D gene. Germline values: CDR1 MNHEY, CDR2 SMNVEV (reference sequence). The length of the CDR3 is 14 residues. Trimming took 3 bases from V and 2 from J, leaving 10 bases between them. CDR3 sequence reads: CASSFTGIQETQYF. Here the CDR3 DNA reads TGTGCCAGCAGTTTCACGGGCATTCAAGAGACCCAGTACTTC.

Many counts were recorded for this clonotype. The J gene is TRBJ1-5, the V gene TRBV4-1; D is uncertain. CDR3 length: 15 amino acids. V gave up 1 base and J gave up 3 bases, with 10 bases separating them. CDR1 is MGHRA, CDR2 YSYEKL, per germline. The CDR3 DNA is TGCGCCAGCAGCCAAGTGGCGGCTAACAATCAGCCCCAGCATTTT. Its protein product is CASSQVAANNQPQHF.

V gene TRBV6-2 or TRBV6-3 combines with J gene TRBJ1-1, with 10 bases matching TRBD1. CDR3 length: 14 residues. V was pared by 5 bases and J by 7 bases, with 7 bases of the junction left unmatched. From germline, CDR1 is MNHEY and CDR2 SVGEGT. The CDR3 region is CASSTQTGGGEAFF. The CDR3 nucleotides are TGTGCCAGCAGTACCCAGACAGGGGGCGGTGAAGCTTTCTTT.

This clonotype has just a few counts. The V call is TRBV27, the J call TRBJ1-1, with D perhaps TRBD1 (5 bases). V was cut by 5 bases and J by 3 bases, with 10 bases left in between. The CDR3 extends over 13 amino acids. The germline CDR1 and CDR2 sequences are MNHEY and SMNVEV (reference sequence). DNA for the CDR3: TGTGCCAGCAGTGAGACCAGGGACACTGAAGCTTTCTTT. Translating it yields CASSETRDTEAFF.